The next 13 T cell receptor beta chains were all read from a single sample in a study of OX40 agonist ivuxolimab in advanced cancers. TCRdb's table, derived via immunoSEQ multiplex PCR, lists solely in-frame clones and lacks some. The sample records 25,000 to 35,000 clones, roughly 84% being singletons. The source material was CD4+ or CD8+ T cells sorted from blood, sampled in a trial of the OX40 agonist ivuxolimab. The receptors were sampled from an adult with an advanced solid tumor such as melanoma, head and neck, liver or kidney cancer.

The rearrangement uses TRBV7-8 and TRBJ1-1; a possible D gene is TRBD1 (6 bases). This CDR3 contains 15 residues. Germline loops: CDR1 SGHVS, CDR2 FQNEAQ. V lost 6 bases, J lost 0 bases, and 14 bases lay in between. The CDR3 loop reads CASSSSGTLNTEAFF. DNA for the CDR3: TGTGCCAGCAGTTCATCCGGGACACTGAACACTGAAGCTTTCTTT.

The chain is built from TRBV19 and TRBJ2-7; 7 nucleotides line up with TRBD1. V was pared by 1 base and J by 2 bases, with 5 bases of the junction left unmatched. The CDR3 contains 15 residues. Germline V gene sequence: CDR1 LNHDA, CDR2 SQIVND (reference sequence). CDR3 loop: CASSIAPGTAYEQYF. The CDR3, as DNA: TGTGCCAGTAGTATAGCCCCGGGGACAGCCTACGAGCAGTACTTC.

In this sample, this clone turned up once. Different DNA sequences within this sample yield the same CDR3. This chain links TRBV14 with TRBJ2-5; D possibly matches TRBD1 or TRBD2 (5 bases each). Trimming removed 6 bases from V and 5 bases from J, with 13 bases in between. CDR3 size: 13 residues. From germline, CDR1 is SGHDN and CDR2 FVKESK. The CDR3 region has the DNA TGTGCCAGCAGTCGGTGGGGCGGGGAGACCCAGTACTTC. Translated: CASSRWGGETQYF. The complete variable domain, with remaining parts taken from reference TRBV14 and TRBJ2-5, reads EAGVTQFPSHSVIEKGQTVTLRCDPISGHDNLYWYRRVMGKEIKFLLHFVKESKQDESGMPNNRFLAERTGGTYSTLKVQPAELEDSGVYFCASSRWGGETQYFGPGTRLLVL.

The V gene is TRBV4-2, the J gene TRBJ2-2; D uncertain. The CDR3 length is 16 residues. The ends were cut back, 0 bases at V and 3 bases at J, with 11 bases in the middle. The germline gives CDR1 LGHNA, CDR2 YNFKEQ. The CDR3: CASSQEISTYTGELFF. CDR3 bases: TGTGCCAGCAGCCAAGAAATTAGCACTTACACCGGGGAGCTGTTTTTT.

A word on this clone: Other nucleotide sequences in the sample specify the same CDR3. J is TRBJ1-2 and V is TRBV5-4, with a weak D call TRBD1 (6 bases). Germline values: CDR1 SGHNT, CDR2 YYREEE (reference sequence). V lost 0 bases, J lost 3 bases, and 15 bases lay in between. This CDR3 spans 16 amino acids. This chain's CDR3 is CASSLGSGEYHYGYTF. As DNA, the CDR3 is TGTGCCAGCAGCTTGGGTTCAGGGGAATATCACTATGGCTACACCTTC.

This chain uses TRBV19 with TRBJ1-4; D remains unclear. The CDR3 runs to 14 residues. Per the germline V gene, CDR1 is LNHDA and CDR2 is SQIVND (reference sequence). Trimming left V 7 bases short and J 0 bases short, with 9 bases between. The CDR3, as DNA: TGTGCCAGTACCCAATTTGCAACTAATGAAAAACTGTTTTTT. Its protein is CASTQFATNEKLFF. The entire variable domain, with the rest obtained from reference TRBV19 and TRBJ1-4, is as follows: DGGITQSPKYLFRKEGQNVTLSCEQNLNHDAMYWYRQDPGQGLRLIYYSQIVNDFQKGDIAEGYSVSREKKESFPLTVTSAQKNPTAFYLCASTQFATNEKLFFGSGTQLSVL.

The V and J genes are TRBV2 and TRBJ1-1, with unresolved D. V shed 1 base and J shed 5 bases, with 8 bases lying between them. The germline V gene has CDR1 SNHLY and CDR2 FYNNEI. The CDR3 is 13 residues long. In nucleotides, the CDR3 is TGTGCCAGCAGTGAAGGGCCGGGAACTGAAGCTTTCTTT. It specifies CASSEGPGTEAFF.

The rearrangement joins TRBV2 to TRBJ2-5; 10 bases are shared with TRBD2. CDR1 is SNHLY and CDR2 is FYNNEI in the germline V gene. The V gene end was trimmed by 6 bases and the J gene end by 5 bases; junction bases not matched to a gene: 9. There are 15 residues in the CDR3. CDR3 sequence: CASRERGGVWETQYF. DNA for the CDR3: TGTGCCAGCAGGGAGCGGGGGGGCGTTTGGGAGACCCAGTACTTC.

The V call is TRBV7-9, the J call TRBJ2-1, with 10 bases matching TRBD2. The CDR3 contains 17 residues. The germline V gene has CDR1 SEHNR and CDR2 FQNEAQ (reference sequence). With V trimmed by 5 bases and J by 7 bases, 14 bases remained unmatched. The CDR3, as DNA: TGTGCCAGCAGCCCAAGGCAAGCGGGAGGGCCGGGTAATGAGCAGTTCTTC. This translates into CASSPRQAGGPGNEQFF.

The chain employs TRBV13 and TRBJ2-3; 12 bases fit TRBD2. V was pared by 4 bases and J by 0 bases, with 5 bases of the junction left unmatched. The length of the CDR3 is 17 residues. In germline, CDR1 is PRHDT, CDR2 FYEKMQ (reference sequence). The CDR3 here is CASSSLAGGPSTDTQYF. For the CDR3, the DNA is TGTGCCAGCAGCTCACTAGCGGGAGGCCCTAGCACAGATACGCAGTATTTT.

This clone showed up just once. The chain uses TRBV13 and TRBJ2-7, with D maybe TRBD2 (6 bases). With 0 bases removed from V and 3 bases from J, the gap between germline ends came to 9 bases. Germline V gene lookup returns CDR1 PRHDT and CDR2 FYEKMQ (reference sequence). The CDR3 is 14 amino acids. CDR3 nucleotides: TGTGCCAGCAGCTTAGGCGGGAGAAACTACGAGCAGTACTTC. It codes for CASSLGGRNYEQYF.

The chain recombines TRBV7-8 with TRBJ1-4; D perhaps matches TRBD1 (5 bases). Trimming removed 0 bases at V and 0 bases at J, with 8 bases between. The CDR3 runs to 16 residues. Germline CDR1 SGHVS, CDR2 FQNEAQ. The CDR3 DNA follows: TGTGCCAGCAGCTTAGCGGGGGAATCAACTAATGAAAAACTGTTTTTT. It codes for CASSLAGESTNEKLFF.

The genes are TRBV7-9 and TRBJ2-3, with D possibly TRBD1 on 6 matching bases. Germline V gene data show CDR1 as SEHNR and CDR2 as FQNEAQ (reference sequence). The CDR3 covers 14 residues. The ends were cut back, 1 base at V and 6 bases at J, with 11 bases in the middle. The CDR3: CASSLVSGADTQYF. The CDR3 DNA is TGTGCCAGCAGCTTAGTATCAGGGGCGGATACGCAGTATTTT.